These 10 T cell receptor beta chains originate from one sample sequenced in a study of T cells in Graves' hyperthyroidism and ophthalmopathy. TCR beta CDR3 regions were amplified from RNA transcripts. Researchers ran a first-round RT-PCR on the TCR CDR3 using the HTBI primer set. TCRdb re-called the multiplex PCR reads with MiXCR, one entry per CDR3 protein. The data show some 560,000 distinct CDR3 sequences, 15% to 18% seen once. Sequencing used blood. The receptors derive from a woman in her thirties with Graves' hyperthyroidism.

Concerning this clonotype itself: Possible read error: a much larger clone is one base away. The V gene is TRBV20-1, the J gene TRBJ2-1, with unresolved D. V gave up 5 bases and J gave up 7 bases, with 12 bases separating them. Germline V gene data show CDR1 as DFQATT and CDR2 as SNEGSKA (reference sequence). The CDR3 has 12 residues. CDR3 amino acids: CSASSQGNEQFF. The CDR3 DNA follows: TGCAGTGCTTCGAGCCAAGGGAATGAGCAGTTCTTC.

Only a few counts were recorded for this clonotype. The chain has TRBV29-1 and TRBJ2-1; weak D call: TRBD2 (6 bases). This CDR3 comprises 11 residues. CDR1 is SQVTM, CDR2 ANQGSEA, per germline. The V end lost 6 bases, the J end lost 8 bases, and 11 bases lay between the germline ends. CDR3 protein: CSVRRGDEQFF. The CDR3 region has the DNA TGCAGCGTCCGGCGGGGCGATGAGCAGTTCTTC.

This clonotype occurred many times. The V call is TRBV14, the J call TRBJ2-3; 7 nucleotides agree with TRBD1. After removal of 5 bases from V and 2 bases from J, the junction contained 7 bases not matched to a gene. This CDR3 spans 15 amino acids. CDR1 and CDR2 from the germline V gene are SGHDN and FVKESK. Written as DNA, the CDR3 is TGTGCCAGCAGCAAACGACAGGGAAACACAGATACGCAGTATTTT. This gives the protein CASSKRQGNTDTQYF.

This chain links TRBV28 with TRBJ2-6, with D possibly TRBD1 on 5 matching bases. Germline values: CDR1 MDHEN, CDR2 SYDVKM. CDR3 length: 18 amino acids. Trimming took 2 bases from V and 2 from J, leaving 16 bases between them. The CDR3 reads CASSLKAGWLAGANVLTF. The CDR3 nucleotides read TGTGCCAGCAGTTTAAAGGCAGGGTGGTTGGCTGGGGCCAACGTCCTGACTTTC.

This clonotype was seen ten or more times. The chain links TRBV7-9 to TRBJ2-1; 7 bases are a match to TRBD1. Trimming removed 5 bases from V and 2 bases from J; junction bases left unmatched: 6. The germline V gene has CDR1 SEHNR and CDR2 FQNEAQ (reference sequence). The CDR3 totals 15 residues. The CDR3 is CASSERQGPYNEQFF. CDR3 DNA: TGTGCCAGCAGCGAAAGACAGGGCCCCTACAATGAGCAGTTCTTC.

This clonotype was counted ten times or more. The chain joins TRBV7-2 to TRBJ2-1, with D maybe TRBD2 (5 bases). CDR1 is SGHTA, CDR2 FQGNSA, per germline. The CDR3 covers 14 residues. Trimming removed 5 bases at V and 3 bases at J, with 11 bases between. This CDR3 is CASSPPGDYNEQFF. Here the CDR3 DNA reads TGTGCCAGCAGCCCGCCCGGGGACTACAATGAGCAGTTCTTC. The variable domain in full, with the rest retrieved from reference TRBV7-2 and TRBJ2-1, is GAGVSQSPSNKVTEKGKDVELRCDPISGHTALYWYRQSLGQGLEFLIYFQGNSAPDKSGLPSDRFSAERTGGSVSTLTIQRTQQEDSAVYLCASSPPGDYNEQFFGPGTRLTVL.

At least ten counts were recorded for this clonotype. The V gene is TRBV5-6, the J gene TRBJ2-7; TRBD1 or TRBD2 may be the D gene (5 bases each). Germline V gene lookup returns CDR1 SGHDT and CDR2 YYEEEE. This CDR3 is 14 amino acids long. The ends were cut back, 4 bases at V and 7 bases at J, with 18 bases in the middle. The CDR3 DNA sequence: TGTGCCAGCAGCCTCCGGGACCCAAGCGTGGAGCAGTACTTC. It is translated as CASSLRDPSVEQYF.

CDR3 DNA sequence: TGTGCCAGCAGTCACGGACAGGGGGCTAGCGGGAGGGCAATCGACGAGCAGTACTTC. Protein: CASSHGQGASGRAIDEQYF. The chain carries TRBV6-5 and TRBJ2-7; D is perhaps TRBD2 (12 bases). The CDR3 has 19 residues. Trimming removed 5 bases from V and 5 bases from J, with 31 bases in between. Germline CDR1 and CDR2: MNHEY and SVGAGI.

This clonotype occurred a few times. The chain carries TRBV10-1 and TRBJ2-7, with TRBD1 as a possible D gene (6 bases). Germline loops: CDR1 WNHNN, CDR2 SYGVQD (reference sequence). This CDR3 has 21 amino acids. The germline V and J ends were trimmed by 2 bases and 2 bases, with 31 bases remaining between them. CDR3 residues: CASSENLDRSTGGWKPYEQYF. The CDR3 bases are TGCGCCAGCAGTGAGAATTTGGACAGATCAACAGGCGGGTGGAAACCCTACGAGCAGTACTTC.

This clonotype has ten or more counts. The chain joins TRBV12-3 or TRBV12-4 to TRBJ2-1, with 9 bases that match TRBD2. Germline trimming cut 5 bases from V and 11 bases from J; bases unmatched to any gene: 4. This CDR3 is built from 12 residues. CDR3 residues: CASSTTSGQQFF. The CDR3 bases are TGTGCCAGCAGTACAACTAGCGGGCAGCAGTTCTTC.